The 8 T cell receptor beta chains in this list originate from one sample, sequenced in a study of cytomegalovirus exposure and HLA in healthy donors. Primers included in the PCR were 60 Vbeta and 13 Jbeta primers. Assay: immunoSEQ multiplex PCR; the TCRdb copy retains only in-frame clones and omits some. The sample has 95,000 to 100,000 clones; under 85% are singletons. The specimen was PBMCs. Receptors originate from a man aged 35-49 years in good health and CMV-seronegative.

V gene TRBV7-6 combines with J gene TRBJ2-1; perhaps TRBD2 as D (7 bases). This CDR3 comprises 16 residues. CDR1 and CDR2 (germline): SGHVS, FNYEAQ. The V gene lost 4 bases and the J gene lost 5 bases, with 18 bases spanning the gap. The CDR3 DNA is TGTGCCAGCAGCTACCCACAGGGAGGGATTGACAATGAGCAGTTCTTC. Translation: CASSYPQGGIDNEQFF.

The rearrangement links TRBV27 to TRBJ2-3; 7 nucleotides agree with TRBD1. The junction had 6 bases not matched to a gene; V was cut back by 6 bases and J by 6 bases. The CDR3 is made up of 13 amino acids. Germline CDR1 reads MNHEY; CDR2 reads SMNVEV (reference sequence). This CDR3 is CASSLNRGDTQYF. The CDR3 nucleotides read TGTGCCAGCAGCCTTAACAGGGGCGATACGCAGTATTTT.

The chain has TRBV27 and TRBJ1-6; TRBD1 aligns across 9 bases. This CDR3 has 16 residues. The ends lost 4 bases at V and 7 bases at J; junction bases unmatched: 8. Germline CDR1 reads MNHEY; CDR2 reads SMNVEV (reference sequence). For the CDR3, the DNA is TGTGCCAGCAGTTCCGGGACAGGGCGGGGAAATTCACCCCTCCACTTT. Amino acids: CASSSGTGRGNSPLHF.

The gene calls are TRBV7-4 and TRBJ2-7; D not resolved. The CDR3 loop spans 15 amino acids. Germline CDR1 reads SGHVT; CDR2 reads SQSDAQ. With 5 bases removed from V and 2 bases from J, the gap between germline ends came to 16 bases. The CDR3 spells CASSHRNKPTYEQYF. CDR3 coding DNA: TGTGCCAGCAGCCACCGCAATAAGCCCACCTACGAGCAGTACTTC. Variable domain in full (rest from reference TRBV7-4 and TRBJ2-7): GAGVSQSPRYKVAKRGRDVALRCDSISGHVTLYWYRQTLGQGSEVLTYSQSDAQRDKSGRPSGRFSAERPERSVSTLKIQRTEQGDSAVYLCASSHRNKPTYEQYFGPGTRLTVT.

This rearrangement joins TRBV6-6 to TRBJ2-3; TRBD2 agrees at 10 bases. Germline V CDR1 and CDR2: MNHNY, SVGAGI (reference sequence). The CDR3 covers 14 residues. J gave up 5 bases and V 6 bases, and 5 bases lay outside the gene matches. The CDR3 spells CASRRSGREDTQYF. As DNA, the CDR3 is TGTGCCAGCAGAAGGAGCGGGAGGGAAGATACGCAGTATTTT.

This clone was seen just once. The chain combines TRBV4-1 with TRBJ2-7; maybe TRBD1 (5 bases). The CDR3 is 14 residues long. Trimming pared 2 bases from V and 2 bases from J, leaving 10 bases between. CDR1 is MGHRA and CDR2 is YSYEKL in the germline V gene. The DNA of the CDR3 is TGCGCCAGCAGCCAATCCGAGACAGCCTACGAGCAGTACTTC. Protein: CASSQSETAYEQYF.

The chain couples TRBV28 to TRBJ2-7; 9 positions match TRBD2. With V trimmed by 2 bases and J by 2 bases, 1 base remained unmatched. CDR1 is MDHEN and CDR2 is SYDVKM in the germline V gene. This CDR3 has 14 amino acids. In nucleotides, the CDR3 is TGTGCCAGCAGTTTACTAGCGGGAACCTACGAGCAGTACTTC. Translation gives CASSLLAGTYEQYF.

This clone was seen a handful of times. This chain connects TRBV9 to TRBJ2-3; TRBD2 matches at 9 bases. Germline V gene lookup returns CDR1 SGDLS and CDR2 YYNGEE. The V segment lost 0 bases and the J segment 1 base; nucleotides outside the gene matches: 9. This CDR3 contains 18 residues. CDR3 protein: CASSVGLGSSGGTDTQYF. The CDR3 bases are TGTGCCAGCAGCGTAGGTCTGGGGTCTAGCGGGGGCACAGATACGCAGTATTTT.